What follows describes a single TCR beta chain. Its antigen remains unidentified. The data were taken from a study of T cells after yellow fever vaccination. Study-wide results and limits: The secondary response was weaker, and its peak arrived faster, on day 5 versus 15. FACS-sorted repertoires could contain abundant clonotypes contaminating from the bulk population.

Per germline, CDR1 DFQATT and CDR2 SNEGSKA (reference sequence). The CDR3 totals 13 residues. Trimming left V 5 bases short and J 0 bases short, with 11 bases between. UMIs were added to TCR cDNA along with a universal primer site when it was made by 5'RACE template switching. TCRdb re-called the 5' RACE reads through MiXCR, storing one row per CDR3 protein. The repertoire has about 210,000 distinct CDR3 sequences, less than 3.5% of them found once; the top ten carry roughly 3.2%. This chain links TRBV20-1 with TRBJ2-7; a possible D gene is TRBD1 (6 bases). Specimen: CD4+ T cells sorted from PBMCs, collected 10 days after the yellow fever booster vaccination. The TCR sequence derives from a man aged 18-30 years who received the YFV17D yellow fever vaccine. CDR3 in DNA: TGCAGTGCTCATACAGGGTTCTCCTACGAGCAGTACTTC. It yields the protein CSAHTGFSYEQYF.